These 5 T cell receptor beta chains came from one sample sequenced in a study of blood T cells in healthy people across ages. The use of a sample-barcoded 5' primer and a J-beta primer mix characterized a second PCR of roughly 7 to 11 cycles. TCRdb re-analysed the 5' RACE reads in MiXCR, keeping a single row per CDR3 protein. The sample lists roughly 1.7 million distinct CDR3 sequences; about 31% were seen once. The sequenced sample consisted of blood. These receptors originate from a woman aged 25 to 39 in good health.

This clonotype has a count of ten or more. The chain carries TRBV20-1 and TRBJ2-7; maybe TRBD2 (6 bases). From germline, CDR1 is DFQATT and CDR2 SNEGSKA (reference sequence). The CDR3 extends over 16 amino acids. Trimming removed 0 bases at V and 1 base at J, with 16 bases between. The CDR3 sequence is CSARDPKGLASYEQYF. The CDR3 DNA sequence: TGCAGTGCTAGAGATCCGAAGGGACTCGCGTCCTACGAGCAGTACTTC.

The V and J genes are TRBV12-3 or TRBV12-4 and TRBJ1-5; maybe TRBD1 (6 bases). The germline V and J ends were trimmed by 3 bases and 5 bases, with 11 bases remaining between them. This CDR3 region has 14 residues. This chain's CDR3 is CASSFQGHDQPQHF. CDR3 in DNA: TGTGCCAGCAGTTTCCAGGGGCATGATCAGCCCCAGCATTTT.

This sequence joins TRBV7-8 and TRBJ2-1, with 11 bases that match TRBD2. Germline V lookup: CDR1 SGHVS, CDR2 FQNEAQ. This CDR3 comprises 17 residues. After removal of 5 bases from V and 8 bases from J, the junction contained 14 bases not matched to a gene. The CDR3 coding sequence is TGTGCCAGCAGCCTTTTAGCGGGGGGGCCAGGGTTAGATGAGCAGTTCTTC. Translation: CASSLLAGGPGLDEQFF.

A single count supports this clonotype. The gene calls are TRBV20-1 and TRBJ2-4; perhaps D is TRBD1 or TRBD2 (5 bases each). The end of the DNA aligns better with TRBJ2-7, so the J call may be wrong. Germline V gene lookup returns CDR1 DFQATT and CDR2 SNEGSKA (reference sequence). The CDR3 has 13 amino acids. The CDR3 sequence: CSPRGSPEYEQYF. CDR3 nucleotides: TGCAGCCCGAGGGGCTCTCCGGAGTACGAGCAGTACTTC.

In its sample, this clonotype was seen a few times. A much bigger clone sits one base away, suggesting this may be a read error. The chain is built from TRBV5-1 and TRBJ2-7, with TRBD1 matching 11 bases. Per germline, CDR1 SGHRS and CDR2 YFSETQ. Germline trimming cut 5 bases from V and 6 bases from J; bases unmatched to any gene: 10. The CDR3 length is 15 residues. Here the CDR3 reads CASSPPGQGGLEQYF. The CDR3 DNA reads TGCGCCAGCAGTCCTCCGGGACAGGGGGGTCTCGAGCAGTACTTC.